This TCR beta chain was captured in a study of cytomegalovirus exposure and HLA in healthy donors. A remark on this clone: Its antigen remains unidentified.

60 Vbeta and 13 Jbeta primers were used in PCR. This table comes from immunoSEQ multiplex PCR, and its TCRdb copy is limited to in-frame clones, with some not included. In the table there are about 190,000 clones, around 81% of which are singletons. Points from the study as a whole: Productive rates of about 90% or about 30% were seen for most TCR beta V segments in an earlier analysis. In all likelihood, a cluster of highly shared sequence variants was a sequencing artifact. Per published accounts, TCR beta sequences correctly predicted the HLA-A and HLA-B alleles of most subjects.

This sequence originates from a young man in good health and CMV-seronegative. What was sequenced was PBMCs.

DNA for the CDR3: TGTGCCACCGCCTCATCGGGTGGGGAGACCCAGTACTTC. Encoded protein: CATASSGGETQYF. The chain couples TRBV10-3 to TRBJ2-5; the D is unclear. The CDR3 loop spans 13 amino acids. V was pared by 10 bases and J by 5 bases, with 17 bases between. The germline CDR1 and CDR2 sequences are ENHRY and SYGVKD.